This is a list of T cell receptor beta chains from one sample in a study of blood T cell repertoires in COVID-19. Method: immunoSEQ multiplex PCR; TCRdb's copy keeps in-frame clones and lacks some. The sample shows around 240,000 clones, roughly 88% of them seen only once. The sample was PBMCs or T cells enriched from blood (not recorded which). These receptors all stem from a woman aged 45-65 years who had recovered from COVID-19. Each CDR3 is given with its conserved first and last residue. The D gene is left open where the match is weak. Clone sizes are given selectively: once, few, many, or a class where the clone is expanded.

NA,TRBJ2-7,TRBV12-3/TRBV12-4,NA,12,CASRLQGNEQYF,TGTGCCAGCAGATTACAGGGAAACGAGCAGTACTTC
TRBD1,TRBJ2-7,TRBV4-2,NA,17,CASSLGPRSRGPYEQYF,TGTGCCAGCAGCCTTGGACCTCGTAGTAGGGGGCCCTACGAGCAGTACTTC
TRBD2,TRBJ2-5,TRBV10-3,NA,17,CAISETRLAGHQETQYF,TGTGCCATCAGTGAGACTAGACTAGCGGGACACCAAGAGACCCAGTACTTC
NA,TRBJ1-2,TRBV19,few,15,CASSMFAGKDYGYTF,TGTGCCAGTAGTATGTTCGCAGGGAAGGACTATGGCTACACCTTC
NA,TRBJ1-6,TRBV27,NA,15,CASRMEGAWNSPLHF,TGTGCCAGCAGGATGGAGGGAGCTTGGAATTCACCCCTCCACTTT
NA,TRBJ1-1,TRBV19,NA,13,CASKEGANTEAFF,TGTGCCAGTAAGGAGGGCGCGAACACTGAAGCTTTCTTT
NA,TRBJ2-1,TRBV5-8,NA,15,CASSLERTENNEQFF,TGTGCCAGCAGCTTGGAAAGGACAGAAAACAATGAGCAGTTCTTC
TRBD1,TRBJ1-1,TRBV7-8,NA,13,CASSLGQVIEAFF,TGTGCCAGCAGCTTGGGACAGGTGATTGAAGCTTTCTTT
NA,TRBJ2-3,TRBV9,NA,15,CASSVGAVSTDTQYF,TGTGCCAGCAGCGTAGGAGCCGTGAGCACAGATACGCAGTATTTT
NA,TRBJ1-4,TRBV12-3/TRBV12-4,NA,11,CASSLQGKLFF,TGTGCCAGCAGCCTTCAGGGAAAACTGTTTTTT
NA,TRBJ2-3,TRBV29-1,NA,14,CSAPVAGSTDTQYF,TGCAGCGCCCCTGTCGCGGGAAGCACAGATACGCAGTATTTT
NA,TRBJ1-2,TRBV7-9,NA,12,CASSLYPDGYTF,TGTGCCAGCAGCTTATATCCAGATGGCTACACCTTC
TRBD1,TRBJ1-3,TRBV19,NA,17,CASSMPGQGAPGNTIYF,TGTGCCAGTAGTATGCCGGGACAGGGGGCCCCTGGAAACACCATATATTTT
TRBD1,TRBJ2-7,TRBV5-6,NA,13,CASSVTQGNEQYF,TGTGCCAGCAGCGTGACACAGGGGAACGAGCAGTACTTC
NA,TRBJ2-2,TRBV5-1,NA,15,CASSLVADYTGELFF,TGCGCCAGCAGCTTGGTGGCGGACTACACCGGGGAGCTGTTTTTT